Each of the 6 T cell receptor beta chains below was sequenced from the same sample in a study of CD8+ T cells in alopecia areata. In each case, RNA was isolated and then reverse transcribed into cDNA as the sequencing template. This table comes from immunoSEQ multiplex PCR, and its TCRdb copy is limited to in-frame clones, with some not included. Here the sample spans about 74,000 clones, over 25% being singletons. Stated treatment: oral pan-JAK inhibitor, 5-10 mg twice daily. The sequences come from CD8+ T cells sorted from blood, collected at week 4, from a patient treated with tofacitinib. These receptors were obtained from a human donor with alopecia areata.

This rearrangement joins TRBV27 to TRBJ1-5, with D unclear. CDR3 length: 12 residues. Germline CDR1 MNHEY, CDR2 SMNVEV (reference sequence). V lost 6 bases and J lost 9, with 12 bases in between. DNA of the CDR3: TGTGCCAGCAGCCCCCGGGGAGGGCCCCAGCATTTT. It codes for CASSPRGGPQHF.

The chain links TRBV15 to TRBJ2-1, with D unclear. Trimming removed 4 bases at V and 12 bases at J, with 13 bases between. The CDR3 has 12 residues. Per germline, CDR1 LNHNV and CDR2 YYDKDF (reference sequence). DNA for the CDR3: TGTGCCACCAGCATCCCTCTCAAGGGGCAGTTCTTC. This translates into CATSIPLKGQFF.

Remarks on this clone: The CDR3 end shows no conserved phenylalanine or tryptophan, and so a read error is likely. The DNA is left out, because the CDR3 cannot be placed on it with certainty; the CDR3 is given as TCRdb lists it. V is TRBV29-1 and J is TRBJ1-2; the listed D gene, TRBD1, was not tested against the DNA. Per germline, CDR1 SQVTM and CDR2 ANQGSEA. From its first to its last residue, the CDR3 has 10 amino acids. CDR3 sequence: CSVGTGESFS.

The rearrangement uses TRBV7-2 and TRBJ2-7, with TRBD2 identical over 9 bases. CDR1 and CDR2 from the germline V gene are SGHTA and FQGNSA. The CDR3 totals 13 residues. J gave up 7 bases and V 4 bases, and 5 bases lay outside the gene matches. CDR3 sequence reads: CASSWGLALEQYF. The DNA for the CDR3 is TGTGCCAGCAGCTGGGGACTAGCCCTAGAGCAGTACTTC.

This clone was observed a few times. Other DNA sequences in the sample encode the same CDR3. The rearrangement links TRBV9 to TRBJ2-2; D perhaps matches TRBD2 (6 bases). CDR3 length: 14 amino acids. The germline V gene encodes CDR1 SGDLS and CDR2 YYNGEE. With 0 bases removed from V and 5 bases from J, the gap between germline ends came to 8 bases. CDR3 coding DNA: TGTGCCAGCAGCGTAGGCGGGGATACCGGGGAGCTGTTTTTT. Its protein product is CASSVGGDTGELFF.

J is TRBJ1-5 and V is TRBV19; D gene uncertain. V was cut by 3 bases and J by 11 bases, with 17 bases left in between. The CDR3 runs to 14 residues. CDR1 is LNHDA and CDR2 is SQIVND in the germline V gene (reference sequence). Here the CDR3 reads CASSIRRLQSAQHF. The CDR3 DNA reads TGTGCCAGTAGTATCCGCAGACTGCAATCGGCCCAGCATTTT.